The clone carrying this T cell receptor (beta chain) has just one count. Antigen specificity is unknown. The sample originates from a study of cytomegalovirus exposure and HLA in healthy donors. Vbeta (60) and Jbeta (13) primers were used in the PCR. Only in-frame clones appear in the TCRdb table, and some are missing; sequencing was by immunoSEQ multiplex PCR. The top ten clones hold just under 8.5% of a sample with approximately 110,000 clones, around 69% of them seen once. The V gene end was trimmed by 4 bases and the J gene end by 2 bases; junction bases not matched to a gene: 6. This CDR3 is built from 16 residues. Germline CDR1 and CDR2: MNHNS and SASEGT. Study results and caveats: Rarity characterized most TCR sequences, yet some public TCRs appeared in many donors. It was taken for granted in presence/absence analyses that sequencing depth across donors was roughly uniform.

Sequencing was done on a sample of PBMCs. V gene TRBV6-1 combines with J gene TRBJ2-1; 9 bases map to TRBD1. This clonotype was sampled from a woman aged 40-49 years in good health and CMV-seropositive. CDR3 amino acids: CASSGADRGAYNEQFF. CDR3 bases: TGTGCCAGCAGTGGAGCGGACAGGGGAGCCTACAATGAGCAGTTCTTC.